This T cell receptor (beta chain) was captured by sequencing in a study of T cell responses to AZD1222 COVID-19 vaccine. On the study more broadly: Pooling of second doses given at about 4 or about 12 weeks was done. Overall study findings and caveats: Among the donors, most were white British and more were female, and clonal diversity was possibly underestimated. Samples come after the peak T cell response, not at day 14. Along spike, vaccine-associated CD4 TCRs were found throughout, with dominance at 160-218 and 743-854.

As concerns this clone: As yet, its antigen is unknown.

CDR1 is LGHDT, CDR2 YNNKEL, per germline (reference sequence). Trimming shortened V by 3 bases and J by 3 bases, and 17 bases separated the two germline ends. This CDR3 is built from 16 residues. Sequenced by immunoSEQ multiplex PCR; TCRdb stores in-frame clones only, minus some. The sample has roughly 160,000 clones; roughly nine tenths are singletons. The sample here was peripheral blood, taken on day 0 of AZD1222 vaccination. The receptor's source is an adult in good health. V gene TRBV3-1 (or the pseudogene TRBV3-2) combines with J gene TRBJ1-2; TRBD1 might be the D (5 bases). The CDR3 nucleotides read TGTGCCAGCAGCCATCGGAGTCCGGGGGAAGACTATGGCTACACCTTC. This codes for CASSHRSPGEDYGYTF.